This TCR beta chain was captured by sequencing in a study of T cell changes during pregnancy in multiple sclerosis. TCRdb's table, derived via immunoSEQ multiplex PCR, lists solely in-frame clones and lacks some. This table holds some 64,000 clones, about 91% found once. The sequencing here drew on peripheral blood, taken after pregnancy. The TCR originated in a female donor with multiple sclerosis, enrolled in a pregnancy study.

DNA for the CDR3: TGCGCCAGCAGCTTGGGACAGAACACCGGGGAGCTGTTTTTT. Its protein product is CASSLGQNTGELFF. The V gene is TRBV5-1, the J gene TRBJ2-2; D not certain. Trimming removed 0 bases from V and 1 base from J, with 4 bases in between. CDR1 SGHRS and CDR2 YFSETQ come from the germline V gene. The CDR3 totals 14 residues.